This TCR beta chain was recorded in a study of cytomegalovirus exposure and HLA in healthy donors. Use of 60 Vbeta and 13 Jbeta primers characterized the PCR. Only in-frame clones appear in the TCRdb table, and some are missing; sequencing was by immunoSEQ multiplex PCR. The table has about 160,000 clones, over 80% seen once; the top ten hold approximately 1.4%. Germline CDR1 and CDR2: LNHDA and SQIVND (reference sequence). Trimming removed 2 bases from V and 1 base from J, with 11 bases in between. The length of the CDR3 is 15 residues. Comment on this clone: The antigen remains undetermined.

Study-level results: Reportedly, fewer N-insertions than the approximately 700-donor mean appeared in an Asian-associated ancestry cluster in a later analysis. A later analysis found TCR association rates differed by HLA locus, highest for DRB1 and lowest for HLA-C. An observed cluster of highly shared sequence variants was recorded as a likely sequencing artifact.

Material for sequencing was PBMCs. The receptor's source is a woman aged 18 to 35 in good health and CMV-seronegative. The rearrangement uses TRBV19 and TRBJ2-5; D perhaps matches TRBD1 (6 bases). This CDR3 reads CASSINRDTQETQYF. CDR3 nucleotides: TGTGCCAGTAGTATAAACAGGGACACCCAAGAGACCCAGTACTTC.